One TCR beta chain is described in this entry. The antigen remains undetermined. At one boundary the junction diverges from the germline segment, which might be a read error. Overall study findings and caveats: The larger cohort examined one V-J beta rearrangement, not whole repertoires.

Germline V gene lookup returns CDR1 LGHDT and CDR2 YNNKEL (reference sequence). This CDR3 has 15 amino acids. TCRdb fed the 5' RACE reads into MiXCR, producing one record per CDR3 protein. The data hold 50,000 to 80,000 distinct CDR3 sequences, with 20% to 25% observed a single time. Sample: memory CD4+ T cells sorted from a lymph node. Described subset: memory CD4+ T cells, CD4+CD45RO+CD25-. The chain recombines TRBV3-1 with TRBJ1-1, with D perhaps TRBD1 (6 bases). This TCR came from a female donor with breast cancer. In DNA, the CDR3 is TGTGCCAGCAGCCGGCTTGGGGGCTCGGGCACTGAAACTTTCTTT. Residues: CASSRLGGSGTETFF.